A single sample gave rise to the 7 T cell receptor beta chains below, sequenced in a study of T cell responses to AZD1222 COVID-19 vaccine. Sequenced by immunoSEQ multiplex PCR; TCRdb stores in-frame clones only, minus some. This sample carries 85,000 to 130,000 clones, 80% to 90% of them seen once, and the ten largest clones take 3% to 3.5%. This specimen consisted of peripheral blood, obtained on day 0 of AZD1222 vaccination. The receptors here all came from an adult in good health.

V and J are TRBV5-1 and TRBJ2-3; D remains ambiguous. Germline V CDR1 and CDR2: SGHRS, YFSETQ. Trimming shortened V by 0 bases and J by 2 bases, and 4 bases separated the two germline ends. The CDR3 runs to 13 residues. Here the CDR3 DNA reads TGCGCCAGCAGCTTGGCACCCACAGATACGCAGTATTTT. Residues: CASSLAPTDTQYF.

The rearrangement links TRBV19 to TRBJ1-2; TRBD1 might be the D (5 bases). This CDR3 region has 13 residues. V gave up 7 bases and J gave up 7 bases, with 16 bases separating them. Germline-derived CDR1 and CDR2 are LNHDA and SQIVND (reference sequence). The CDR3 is CASTGGAPSGYTF. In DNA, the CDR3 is TGTGCCAGTACCGGAGGGGCGCCGAGTGGCTACACCTTC.

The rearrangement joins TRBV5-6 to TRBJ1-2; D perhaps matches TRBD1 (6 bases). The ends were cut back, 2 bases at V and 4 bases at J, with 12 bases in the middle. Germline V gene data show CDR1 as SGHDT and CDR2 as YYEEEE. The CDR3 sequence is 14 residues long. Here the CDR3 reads CASSFGRQAYGYTF. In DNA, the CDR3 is TGTGCCAGCAGCTTTGGGAGACAGGCCTATGGCTACACCTTC.

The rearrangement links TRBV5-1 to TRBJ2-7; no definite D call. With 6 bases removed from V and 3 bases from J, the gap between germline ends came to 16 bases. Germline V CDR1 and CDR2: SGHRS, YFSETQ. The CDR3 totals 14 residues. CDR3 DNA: TGCGCCAGCACGTCCGGGCGGATTAACTACGAGCAGTACTTC. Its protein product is CASTSGRINYEQYF.

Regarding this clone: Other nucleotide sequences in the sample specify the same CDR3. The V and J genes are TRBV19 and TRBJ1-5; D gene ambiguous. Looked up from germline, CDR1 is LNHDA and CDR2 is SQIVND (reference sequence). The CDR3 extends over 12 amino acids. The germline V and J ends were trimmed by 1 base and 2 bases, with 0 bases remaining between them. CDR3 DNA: TGTGCCAGTAGTATAGGCAATCAGCCCCAGCATTTT. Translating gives CASSIGNQPQHF.

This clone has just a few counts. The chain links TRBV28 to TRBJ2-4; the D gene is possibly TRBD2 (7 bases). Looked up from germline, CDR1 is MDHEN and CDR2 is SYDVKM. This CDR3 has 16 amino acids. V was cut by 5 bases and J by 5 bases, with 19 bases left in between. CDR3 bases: TGTGCCAGCAGTAACATTAGGGGGGGAGGAGAAAACATTCAGTACTTC. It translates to CASSNIRGGGENIQYF.

CDR3 loop: CASSQDTNSYNEQFF. CDR3 coding DNA: TGTGCCAGCAGCCAGGATACCAACTCCTACAATGAGCAGTTCTTC. V is TRBV3-1 (or the pseudogene TRBV3-2) and J is TRBJ2-1; D uncertain. The germline V gene encodes CDR1 LGHDT and CDR2 YNNKEL (reference sequence). There are 15 residues in the CDR3. The germline V and J ends were trimmed by 3 bases and 0 bases, with 9 bases remaining between them.